This T cell receptor (beta chain) was captured in a study of PD-L1 blockade in urothelial cancer. As regards this clone: What it binds is not known.

The CDR3 contains 14 residues. Germline CDR1 and CDR2: SGHNT and YENEEA. The V end lost 6 bases, the J end lost 5 bases, and 16 bases lay between the germline ends. Each patient supplied 1 to 8 pretreatment and on-treatment samples. Findings and caveats of the study: Tumor-associated blood clones were expanded more by durable-benefit patients at 3 weeks. Where pretreatment blood TCR clonality fell below the median, better survival was predicted.

Libraries were prepared by immunoSEQ multiplex PCR; TCRdb keeps only in-frame clonotypes and omits some of them. The sample records about 52,000 clones, approximately 80% being singletons. The V and J genes are TRBV11-3 and TRBJ2-5; D is perhaps TRBD1 (7 bases). This material consisted of PBMCs, taken around atezolizumab (anti-PD-L1) treatment. This clonotype was sampled from a man aged 65-85 years with urothelial cancer. This CDR3 is CASSSTGEVETQYF. The DNA of the CDR3 is TGTGCCAGCAGTTCTACAGGGGAGGTGGAGACCCAGTACTTC.